This T cell receptor beta chain comes out of a study of response to subunit inactivated influenza vaccine. The CDR3 length is 15 residues. Germline V gene data show CDR1 as SGHAT and CDR2 as FQNNGV. Trimming took 1 base from V and 5 from J; bases not matched to a gene: 7. Findings and limits, study-wide: The study's authors posited that every seasonal influenza vaccination enlists few new T cells.

About this clonotype: Its antigen is unknown.

Via MiXCR, TCRdb re-called the RT-PCR reads, giving one row per CDR3 protein. The profile shows about 520,000 distinct CDR3 sequences, roughly 9.8% of them singletons. The genes are TRBV11-2 and TRBJ2-5; 7 nucleotides match TRBD1. The material sequenced was PBMCs from blood, taken about 6 weeks after vaccination. The clonotype was recovered from a man aged 45-60 years who received an inactivated influenza vaccine. This chain's CDR3 is CASSLGTGDGETQYF. For the CDR3, the DNA is TGTGCCAGCAGCTTAGGCACAGGGGACGGGGAGACCCAGTACTTC. The full variable domain, with the rest looked up from reference TRBV11-2 and TRBJ2-5, is EAGVAQSPRYKIIEKRQSVAFWCNPISGHATLYWYQQILGQGPKLLIQFQNNGVVDDSQLPKDRFSAERLKGVDSTLKIQPAKLEDSAVYLCASSLGTGDGETQYFGPGTRLLVL.